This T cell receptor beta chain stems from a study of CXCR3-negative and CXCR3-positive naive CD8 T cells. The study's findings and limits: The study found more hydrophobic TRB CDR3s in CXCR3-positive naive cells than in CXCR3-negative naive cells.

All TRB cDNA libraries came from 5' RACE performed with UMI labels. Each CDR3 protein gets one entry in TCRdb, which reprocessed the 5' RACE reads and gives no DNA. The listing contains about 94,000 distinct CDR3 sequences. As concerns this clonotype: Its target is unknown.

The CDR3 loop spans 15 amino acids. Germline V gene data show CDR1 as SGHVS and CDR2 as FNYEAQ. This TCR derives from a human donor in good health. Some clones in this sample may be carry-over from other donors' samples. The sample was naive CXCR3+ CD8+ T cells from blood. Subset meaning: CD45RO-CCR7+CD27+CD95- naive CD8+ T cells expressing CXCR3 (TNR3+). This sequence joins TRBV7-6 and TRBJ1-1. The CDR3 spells CASSLQGSLPAEAFF.